This T cell receptor beta chain was documented in a study of cytomegalovirus exposure and HLA in healthy donors. As to this clone: Its antigen is not known.

The PCR contained 60 Vbeta and 13 Jbeta primers. Assay used: immunoSEQ multiplex PCR; TCRdb lists only in-frame clones, some missing. The data contain 95,000 to 150,000 clones, 15% of them singletons. Study-wide results and caveats: It emerged from a later analysis that several of the most significant clusters appeared to be linked to common viral pathogens.

Material: PBMCs. The origin of this receptor is a woman aged 18 to 35 in good health and CMV-seronegative.

The CDR3 here is CASSRSIFGELFF. The CDR3 DNA reads TGCGCCAGCAGCCGGAGTATTTTTGGGGAGCTGTTTTTT. The chain has TRBV4-3 and TRBJ2-2; no firm D call. CDR1 LGHNA and CDR2 YSLEER come from the germline V gene. With 4 bases removed from V and 8 bases from J, the gap between germline ends came to 11 bases. The CDR3 has 13 residues.